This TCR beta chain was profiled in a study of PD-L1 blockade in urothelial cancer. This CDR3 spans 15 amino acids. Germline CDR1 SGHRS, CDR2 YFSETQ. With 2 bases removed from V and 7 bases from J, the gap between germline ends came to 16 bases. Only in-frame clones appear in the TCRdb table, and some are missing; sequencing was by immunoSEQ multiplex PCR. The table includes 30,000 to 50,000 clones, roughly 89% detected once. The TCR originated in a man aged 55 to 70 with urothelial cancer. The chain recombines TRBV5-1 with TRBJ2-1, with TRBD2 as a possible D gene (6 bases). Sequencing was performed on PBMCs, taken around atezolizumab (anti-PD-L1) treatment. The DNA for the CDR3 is TGCGCCAGCAGCTTAGTGCTAGCGTCCGAGAATGAGCAGTTCTTC. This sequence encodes CASSLVLASENEQFF.